This TCR beta chain was found in a study of PD-L1 blockade in urothelial cancer. Study-level information: Researchers found blood samples held a median of roughly 140,000 T cells.

As to time point: pretreatment peripheral blood. Between 1 and 8 samples per patient were obtained, pretreatment and on-treatment. Germline V CDR1 and CDR2: KGHSH, LQKENI. V was trimmed by 4 bases and J by 0 bases, leaving 9 bases between them. The CDR3 has 15 amino acids. In each PCR, synthetic TCR analog templates were spiked in. Repertoires were generated with immunoSEQ multiplex PCR, while TCRdb's copy carries only in-frame clones and drops some. The sample includes tens of thousands of clones, 81% of them seen just once. The source is a man between 65 and 80 years old with urothelial cancer. The gene calls are TRBV18 and TRBJ2-2; D is uncertain. The input for sequencing was PBMCs, taken around atezolizumab (anti-PD-L1) treatment. This CDR3 reads CASSRAQTNTGELFF. DNA for the CDR3: TGTGCCAGCTCACGGGCCCAAACGAACACCGGGGAGCTGTTTTTT.